These 13 T cell receptor beta chains came from one sample sequenced in a study of cytomegalovirus exposure and HLA in healthy donors (dated by TCRdb to 2016 to 2017). Library preparation employed the immunoSEQ multiplex PCR assay. For the multiplex PCR, a mixture combining 60 forward primers for TCR Vbeta segments and 13 reverse primers for TCR Jbeta segments was used. This is the immuneACCESS table as TCRdb keeps it, with only in-frame sequences that have V and J called. A part of the clones is gone; compared with another copy, unresolved V genes explain less than half, and the rest is unexplained. The sample contains 90,000 to 150,000 clones, roughly four fifths of them found a single time. Roughly 3% of the sample rests with the top ten. What was sequenced was PBMCs. These receptors were collected from a middle-aged woman in good health and CMV-seropositive.

The chain is built from TRBV7-6 and TRBJ2-5; D gene ambiguous. The CDR3 loop spans 13 amino acids. CDR1 and CDR2 from the germline V gene are SGHVS and FNYEAQ. V lost 1 base and J lost 5, with 8 bases in between. The CDR3 spells CASSLVGPETQYF. The CDR3, as DNA: TGTGCCAGCAGCTTAGTTGGCCCGGAGACCCAGTACTTC.

The CDR3 DNA is TGCAGCGTTTCCGACAGTCTGTGGGGCAACTATGGCTACACCTTC. Translating gives CSVSDSLWGNYGYTF. This rearrangement joins TRBV29-1 to TRBJ1-2; the D gene is possibly TRBD1 (5 bases). The ends were cut back, 5 bases at V and 2 bases at J, with 18 bases in the middle. The V gene's germline CDR1 is SQVTM and CDR2 ANQGSEA. CDR3 size: 15 residues.

This chain links TRBV2 with TRBJ1-2; 12 bases line up with TRBD1. With 6 bases clipped from V and 8 bases from J, the junction kept 13 bases outside the gene matches. This CDR3 is built from 16 residues. Germline values: CDR1 SNHLY, CDR2 FYNNEI. The CDR3: CASREILGQGARGYTF. In nucleotides, the CDR3 is TGTGCCAGCAGGGAGATTTTGGGACAGGGGGCGCGAGGCTACACCTTC.

This sequence joins TRBV9 and TRBJ1-1; possibly TRBD1 for D (5 bases). Per germline, CDR1 SGDLS and CDR2 YYNGEE. The CDR3 covers 15 residues. The germline V and J ends were trimmed by 0 bases and 1 base, with 10 bases remaining between them. DNA for the CDR3: TGTGCCAGCAGCGTAGGCGCAGGGCCGAACACTGAAGCTTTCTTT. This gives the protein CASSVGAGPNTEAFF.

In its sample, this clone was seen a few times. The rearrangement joins TRBV7-9 to TRBJ2-7, with a possible D match to TRBD1 (5 bases). Germline V gives CDR1 SEHNR, CDR2 FQNEAQ (reference sequence). V shed 7 bases and J shed 6 bases, with 13 bases lying between them. CDR3 size: 12 residues. The CDR3 DNA sequence: TGTGCCAGCACCATCGGCAGGGTCGAGCAGTACTTC. This encodes CASTIGRVEQYF.

The V call is TRBV28, the J call TRBJ1-3; TRBD1 matches at 8 bases. The length of the CDR3 is 15 residues. From germline, CDR1 is MDHEN and CDR2 SYDVKM. V lost 6 bases to trimming and J lost 3 bases; unmatched junction nucleotides: 7. The CDR3 region has the DNA TGTGCCAGCAGCCTGGACAGGGACGGTGGAAACACCATATATTTT. It specifies CASSLDRDGGNTIYF.

V and J are TRBV10-3 and TRBJ2-5; 8 bases line up with TRBD1. Germline V gene sequence: CDR1 ENHRY, CDR2 SYGVKD. The J segment lost 2 bases and the V segment lost 10 bases, leaving 3 bases of the junction unmatched. The CDR3 length is 12 residues. The CDR3 sequence is CATGQGQETQYF. The CDR3 DNA reads TGTGCCACCGGACAGGGTCAAGAGACCCAGTACTTC.

The J gene is TRBJ2-7, the V gene TRBV7-6; weak D call: TRBD1 (6 bases). The length of the CDR3 is 14 residues. CDR1 and CDR2 from the germline V gene are SGHVS and FNYEAQ. Trimming took off 3 bases at V and 4 bases at J, with 13 bases between the two ends. The CDR3 reads CASSFTDRLYEQYF. For the CDR3, the DNA is TGTGCCAGCAGCTTCACCGACAGGTTGTACGAGCAGTACTTC.

The rearrangement joins TRBV15 to TRBJ2-7; the D gene is possibly TRBD1 (6 bases). Germline lookup yields CDR1 LNHNV and CDR2 YYDKDF (reference sequence). Trimming stripped 9 bases from V and 2 bases from J, with 14 bases between. The CDR3 has 13 residues. CDR3 in amino acids: CATSRGTTYEQYF. As DNA, the CDR3 is TGTGCCACGTCGAGAGGGACAACCTACGAGCAGTACTTC.

The chain combines TRBV7-9 with TRBJ2-7; 8 bases map to TRBD2. This CDR3 has 16 amino acids. After removal of 5 bases from V and 2 bases from J, the junction contained 11 bases not matched to a gene. CDR1 SEHNR and CDR2 FQNEAQ come from the germline V gene (reference sequence). CDR3 loop: CASSDTWGSGTYEQYF. CDR3 nucleotide sequence: TGTGCCAGCAGCGACACCTGGGGTAGCGGGACCTACGAGCAGTACTTC. Supplemented by reference TRBV7-9 and TRBJ2-7, the full variable domain reads DTGVSQNPRHKITKRGQNVTFRCDPISEHNRLYWYRQTLGQGPEFLTYFQNEAQLEKSRLLSDRFSAERPKGSFSTLEIQRTEQGDSAMYLCASSDTWGSGTYEQYFGPGTRLTVT.

The rearrangement links TRBV5-1 to TRBJ2-7; 9 nucleotides align to TRBD1. There are 15 residues in the CDR3. Germline V CDR1 and CDR2: SGHRS, YFSETQ. The V gene end was trimmed by 4 bases and the J gene end by 0 bases; junction bases not matched to a gene: 5. CDR3 nucleotide sequence: TGCGCCAGCAGCGTGGGACAGGGAAGCTCCTACGAGCAGTACTTC. This translates into CASSVGQGSSYEQYF. Together with reference TRBV5-1 and TRBJ2-7, the CDR3 gives the full variable domain: KAGVTQTPRYLIKTRGQQVTLSCSPISGHRSVSWYQQTPGQGLQFLFEYFSETQRNKGNFPGRFSGRQFSNSRSEMNVSTLELGDSALYLCASSVGQGSSYEQYFGPGTRLTVT.

V gene TRBV5-6 combines with J gene TRBJ2-7, with 9 positions matching TRBD2. Germline CDR1 is SGHDT and CDR2 is YYEEEE. Trimming at V came to 2 bases and at J to 0 bases, leaving 3 bases not matched to a gene. This CDR3 region has 15 residues. CDR3: CASSFGAGGSYEQYF. The CDR3 DNA is TGTGCCAGCAGCTTTGGAGCGGGGGGCTCCTACGAGCAGTACTTC.

A few counts support this clone. J is TRBJ2-2 and V is TRBV19; the match to TRBD1 covers 7 bases. From germline, CDR1 is LNHDA and CDR2 SQIVND (reference sequence). V gave up 8 bases and J gave up 7 bases; unmatched junction bases: 4. CDR3 length equals 12 residues. The CDR3 nucleotides are TGTGCCAGTCAGGGGGTCTACGGGGAGCTGTTTTTT. Translating it yields CASQGVYGELFF.